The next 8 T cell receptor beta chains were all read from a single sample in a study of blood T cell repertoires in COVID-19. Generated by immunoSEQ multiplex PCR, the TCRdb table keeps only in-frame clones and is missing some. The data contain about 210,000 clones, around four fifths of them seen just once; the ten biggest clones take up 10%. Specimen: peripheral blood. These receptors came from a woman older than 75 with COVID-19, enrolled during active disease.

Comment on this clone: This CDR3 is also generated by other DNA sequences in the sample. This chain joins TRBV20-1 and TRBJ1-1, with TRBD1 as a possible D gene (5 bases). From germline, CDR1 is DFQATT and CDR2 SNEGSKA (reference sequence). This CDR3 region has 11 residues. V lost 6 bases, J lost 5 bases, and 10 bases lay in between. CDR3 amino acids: CSALRGTEAFF. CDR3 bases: TGCAGTGCGCTTAGGGGAACTGAAGCTTTCTTT.

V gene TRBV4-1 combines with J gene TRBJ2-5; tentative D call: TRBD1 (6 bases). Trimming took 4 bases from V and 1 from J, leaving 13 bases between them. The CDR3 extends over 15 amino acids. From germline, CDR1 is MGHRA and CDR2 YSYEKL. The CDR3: CASSPSAGAQETQYF. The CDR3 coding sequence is TGCGCCAGCAGCCCAAGTGCAGGGGCCCAAGAGACCCAGTACTTC.

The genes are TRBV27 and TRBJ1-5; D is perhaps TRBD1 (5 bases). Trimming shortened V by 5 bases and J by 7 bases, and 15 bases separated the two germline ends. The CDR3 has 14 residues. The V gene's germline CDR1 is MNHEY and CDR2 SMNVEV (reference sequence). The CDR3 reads CASSGTSLGQPQHF. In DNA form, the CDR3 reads TGTGCCAGCAGTGGGACTTCACTGGGGCAGCCCCAGCATTTT.

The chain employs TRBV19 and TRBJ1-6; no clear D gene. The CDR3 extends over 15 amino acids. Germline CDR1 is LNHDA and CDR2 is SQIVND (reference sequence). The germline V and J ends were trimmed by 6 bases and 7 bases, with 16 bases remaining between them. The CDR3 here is CASSPGLVWNSPLHF. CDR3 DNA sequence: TGTGCCAGTAGCCCGGGATTAGTATGGAATTCACCCCTCCACTTT.

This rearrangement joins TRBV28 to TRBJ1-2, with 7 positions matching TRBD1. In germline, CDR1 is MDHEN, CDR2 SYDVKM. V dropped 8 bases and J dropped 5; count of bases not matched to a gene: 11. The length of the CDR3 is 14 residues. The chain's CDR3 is CASRARTGDYGYTF. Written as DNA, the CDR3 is TGTGCCAGCCGAGCTCGGACAGGCGATTATGGCTACACCTTC.

Here the CDR3 DNA reads TGTGCCAGCAGCTTAGAGGTAGAGCGCAATGAGCAGTTCTTC. Residues: CASSLEVERNEQFF. J is TRBJ2-1 and V is TRBV7-2; the D is unclear. Germline V gene sequence: CDR1 SGHTA, CDR2 FQGNSA. Trimming shortened V by 1 base and J by 6 bases, and 10 bases separated the two germline ends. This CDR3 has 14 residues.

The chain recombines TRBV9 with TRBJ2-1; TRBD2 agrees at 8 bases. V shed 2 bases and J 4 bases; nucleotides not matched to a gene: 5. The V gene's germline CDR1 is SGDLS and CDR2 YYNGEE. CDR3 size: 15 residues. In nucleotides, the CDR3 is TGTGCCAGCAGCGTGATGGCGGGGGGATACAATGAGCAGTTCTTC. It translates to CASSVMAGGYNEQFF.

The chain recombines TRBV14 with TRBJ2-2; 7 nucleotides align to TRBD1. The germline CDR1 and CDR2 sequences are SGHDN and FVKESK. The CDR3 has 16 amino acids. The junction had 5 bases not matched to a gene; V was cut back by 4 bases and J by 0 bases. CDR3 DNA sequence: TGTGCCAGCAGCCGAGGGACAGCCACGAACACCGGGGAGCTGTTTTTT. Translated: CASSRGTATNTGELFF.